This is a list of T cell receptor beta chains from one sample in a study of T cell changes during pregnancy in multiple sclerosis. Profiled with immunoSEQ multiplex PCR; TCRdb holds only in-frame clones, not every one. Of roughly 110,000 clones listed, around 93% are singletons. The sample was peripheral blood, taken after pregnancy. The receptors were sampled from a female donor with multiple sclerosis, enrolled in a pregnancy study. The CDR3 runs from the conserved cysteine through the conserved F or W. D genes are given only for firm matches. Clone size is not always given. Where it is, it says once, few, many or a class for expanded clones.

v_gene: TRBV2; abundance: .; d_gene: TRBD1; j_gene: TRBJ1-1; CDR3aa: CATMDRLEAFF; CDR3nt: TGTGCCACTATGGACAGGCTTGAAGCTTTCTTT
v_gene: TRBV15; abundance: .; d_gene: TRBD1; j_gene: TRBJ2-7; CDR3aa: CATSPRTGGYEQYF; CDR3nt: TGTGCCACCAGCCCCAGGACAGGGGGCTACGAGCAGTACTTC
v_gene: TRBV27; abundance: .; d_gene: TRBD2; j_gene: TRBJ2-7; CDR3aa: CASSRGLATTYEQYF; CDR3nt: TGTGCCAGCAGTCGGGGACTAGCGACCACCTACGAGCAGTACTTC
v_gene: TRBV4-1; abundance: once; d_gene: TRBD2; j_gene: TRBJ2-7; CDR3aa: CASSQTAGGSYEQYF; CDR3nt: TGCGCCAGCAGCCAGACAGCGGGGGGGTCCTACGAGCAGTACTTC
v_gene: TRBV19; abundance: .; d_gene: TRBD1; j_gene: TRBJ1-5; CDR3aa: CASSRDRMINQPQHF; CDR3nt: TGTGCCAGTAGCCGGGACAGGATGATCAATCAGCCCCAGCATTTT
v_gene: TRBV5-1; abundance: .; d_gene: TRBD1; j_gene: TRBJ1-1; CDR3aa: CASSWTGKVNTEAFF; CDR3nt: TGCGCCAGCAGCTGGACAGGGAAGGTAAACACTGAAGCTTTCTTT
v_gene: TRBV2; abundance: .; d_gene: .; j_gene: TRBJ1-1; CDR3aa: CASSEWQGNTEAFF; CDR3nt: TGTGCCAGCAGTGAATGGCAGGGGAACACTGAAGCTTTCTTT
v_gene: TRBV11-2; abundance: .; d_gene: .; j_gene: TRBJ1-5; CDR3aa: CASSLDGRTQHF; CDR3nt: TGTGCCAGCAGCTTAGACGGGAGGACTCAGCATTTT
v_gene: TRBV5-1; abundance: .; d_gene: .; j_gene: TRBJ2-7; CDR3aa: CASSLDRAYEQYF; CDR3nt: TGCGCCAGCAGCTTGGACAGAGCCTACGAGCAGTACTTC
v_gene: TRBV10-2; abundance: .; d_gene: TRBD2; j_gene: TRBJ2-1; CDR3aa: CASMGTSGNEQFF; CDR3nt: TGCGCCAGCATGGGGACTAGCGGAAACGAGCAGTTCTTC
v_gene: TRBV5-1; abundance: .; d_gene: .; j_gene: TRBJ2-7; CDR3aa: CASSLGTGSSYEQYF; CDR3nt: TGCGCCAGCAGCTTGGGAACAGGGAGCTCCTACGAGCAGTACTTC
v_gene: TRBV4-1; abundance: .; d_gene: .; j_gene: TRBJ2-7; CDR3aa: CASSQDFPLGRIYEQYF; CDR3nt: TGCGCCAGCAGCCAAGATTTTCCCCTGGGGCGGATCTACGAGCAGTACTTC
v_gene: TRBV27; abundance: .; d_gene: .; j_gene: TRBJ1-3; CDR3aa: CASSIPRGPSHWGNTIYF; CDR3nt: TGTGCCAGCAGTATCCCCCGGGGTCCATCCCACTGGGGAAACACCATATATTTT
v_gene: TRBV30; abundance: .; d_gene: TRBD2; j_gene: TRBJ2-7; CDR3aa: CAYQSPGLAGGYEQYF; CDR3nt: TGTGCCTATCAGTCTCCGGGACTAGCGGGGGGCTACGAGCAGTACTTC
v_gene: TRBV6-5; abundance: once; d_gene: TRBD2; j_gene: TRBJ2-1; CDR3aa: CASSYWAGVTYNEQFF; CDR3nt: TGTGCCAGCAGTTACTGGGCGGGAGTGACCTACAATGAGCAGTTCTTC
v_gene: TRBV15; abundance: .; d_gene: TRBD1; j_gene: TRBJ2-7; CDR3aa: CATSRADRGPFSYEQYF; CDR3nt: TGTGCCACCAGCAGAGCGGACAGGGGACCTTTTAGCTACGAGCAGTACTTC
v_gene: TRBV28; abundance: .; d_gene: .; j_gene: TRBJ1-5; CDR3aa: CASRHGGRGDQPQHF; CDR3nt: TGTGCCAGCAGACACGGGGGGCGGGGGGACCAGCCCCAGCATTTT